Listed here are 14 T cell receptor beta chains from one sample, sequenced in a study of cytomegalovirus exposure and HLA in healthy donors. The protocol was immunoSEQ multiplex PCR, while the TCRdb copy is restricted to in-frame clones and leaves out a portion. The sample contains under 300,000 clones, approximately 86% of which appear only once. Sequenced: PBMCs. The source of these receptors is a woman between 18 and 29 years old in good health and CMV-seronegative.

There are a few counts of this clone. Written as DNA, the CDR3 is TGTGCCAGCTCACCACCGACTGCTAACTATGGCTACACCTTC. Protein sequence: CASSPPTANYGYTF. This chain connects TRBV18 to TRBJ1-2, with D hard to call. Germline V gene lookup returns CDR1 KGHSH and CDR2 LQKENI. V was cut by 0 bases and J by 0 bases, with 5 bases left in between. The CDR3 runs to 14 residues.

This clone has more than one count but fewer than ten. The V gene is TRBV27, the J gene TRBJ2-7; 10 nucleotides align to TRBD1. The V gene's germline CDR1 is MNHEY and CDR2 SMNVEV (reference sequence). The ends lost 5 bases at V and 7 bases at J; junction bases unmatched: 14. The CDR3 spans 16 residues. The CDR3 is CASSGIMDRGDEEQYF. CDR3 nucleotide sequence: TGTGCCAGCAGTGGGATCATGGACAGGGGGGATGAGGAGCAGTACTTC.

The chain combines TRBV5-1 with TRBJ2-1; TRBD2 is a possible D gene (6 bases). The CDR3 has 17 residues. Germline V gene sequence: CDR1 SGHRS, CDR2 YFSETQ. Deletions cut 0 bases from V and 0 bases from J, with 13 bases between. CDR3 amino acids: CASSLGKRTNSYNEQFF. In nucleotides, the CDR3 is TGCGCCAGCAGCTTGGGTAAGCGGACTAACTCCTACAATGAGCAGTTCTTC.

This sequence joins TRBV5-4 and TRBJ2-7; the match to TRBD2 covers 8 bases. Germline CDR1 reads SGHNT; CDR2 reads YYREEE (reference sequence). The J segment lost 5 bases and the V segment lost 5 bases, leaving 9 bases of the junction unmatched. The CDR3 has 14 amino acids. The chain's CDR3 is CASSPGGALDEQYF. CDR3 coding DNA: TGTGCCAGCAGTCCCGGGGGGGCCCTGGACGAGCAGTACTTC.

The chain joins TRBV5-1 to TRBJ2-2; D may be TRBD1 (5 bases). CDR3 length: 16 amino acids. Germline V gene lookup returns CDR1 SGHRS and CDR2 YFSETQ. Trimming stripped 0 bases from V and 0 bases from J, with 9 bases between. CDR3 amino acids: CASSLGQGANTGELFF. The CDR3 DNA is TGCGCCAGCAGCTTGGGGCAGGGCGCGAACACCGGGGAGCTGTTTTTT.

This clone has only one observation. This chain uses TRBV6-4 with TRBJ1-6; TRBD1 might be the D (6 bases). The CDR3 is 14 residues long. V was clipped by 4 bases and J by 7 bases, with 11 bases between them. Looked up from germline, CDR1 is MRHNA and CDR2 is SNTAGT. CDR3 sequence: CASSVEGGNSPLHF. CDR3 bases: TGTGCCAGCAGTGTTGAAGGGGGAAATTCACCCCTCCACTTT.

The rearrangement joins TRBV2 to TRBJ1-2, with D perhaps TRBD1 (6 bases). The CDR3 contains 12 residues. V lost 11 bases, J lost 3 bases, and 13 bases lay in between. Germline V gene lookup returns CDR1 SNHLY and CDR2 FYNNEI. The CDR3: CAGGRGDYGYTF. The CDR3 DNA reads TGTGCCGGGGGCCGAGGGGACTATGGCTACACCTTC.

This clone was picked up many times. The chain has TRBV5-1 and TRBJ2-7, with D perhaps TRBD1 (6 bases). This CDR3 has 16 residues. V was pared by 0 bases and J by 0 bases, with 13 bases between. CDR1 is SGHRS and CDR2 is YFSETQ in the germline V gene. The CDR3 protein is CASSLGAGVGSYEQYF. CDR3 nucleotides: TGCGCCAGCAGCTTGGGTGCAGGGGTCGGCTCCTACGAGCAGTACTTC.

The J gene is TRBJ2-3, the V gene TRBV28; tentative D call: TRBD1 (7 bases). Trimming shortened V by 6 bases and J by 1 base, and 17 bases separated the two germline ends. This CDR3 comprises 16 residues. Germline lookup yields CDR1 MDHEN and CDR2 SYDVKM. CDR3 amino acids: CASSETGRSRTDTQYF. The CDR3 nucleotides are TGTGCCAGCAGCGAGACAGGGAGGTCGCGCACAGATACGCAGTATTTT.

J is TRBJ2-7 and V is TRBV18, with 7 bases aligning to TRBD2. The CDR3 length is 14 residues. V gave up 3 bases and J gave up 0 bases; unmatched junction bases: 2. Per germline, CDR1 KGHSH and CDR2 LQKENI. As DNA, the CDR3 is TGTGCCAGCTCACCTCAGCGGGGCTCCTACGAGCAGTACTTC. Protein: CASSPQRGSYEQYF.

J is TRBJ1-1 and V is TRBV25-1, with D tentatively TRBD1 (5 bases). CDR3 length equals 13 residues. Germline V CDR1 and CDR2: MGHDK, SYGVNS. V shed 8 bases and J shed 3 bases, with 13 bases lying between them. CDR3 region: CASGSRDYTEAFF. CDR3 in DNA: TGTGCCAGCGGCAGCCGGGACTACACTGAAGCTTTCTTT. The full variable domain, with the rest looked up from reference TRBV25-1 and TRBJ1-1, is EADIYQTPRYLVIGTGKKITLECSQTMGHDKMYWYQQDPGMELHLIHYSYGVNSTEKGDLSSESTVSRIRTEHFPLTLESARPSHTSQYLCASGSRDYTEAFFGQGTRLTVV.

The V gene is TRBV10-3, the J gene TRBJ1-5; D is uncertain. V lost 5 bases to trimming and J lost 6 bases, with 17 bases between them. Germline assignment: CDR1 ENHRY and CDR2 SYGVKD. The CDR3 runs 15 residues. CDR3 protein: CAISPEGDGSQPQHF. In DNA, the CDR3 is TGTGCCATCAGTCCAGAGGGTGACGGTAGTCAGCCCCAGCATTTT.

The chain couples TRBV9 to TRBJ1-1; D is unresolved. CDR1 SGDLS and CDR2 YYNGEE come from the germline V gene. Trimming removed 0 bases from V and 1 base from J, with 7 bases in between. The CDR3 length is 14 residues. The CDR3 DNA is TGTGCCAGCAGCGTAGTTGGAGAGAACACTGAAGCTTTCTTT. Protein: CASSVVGENTEAFF.

The chain employs TRBV6-5 and TRBJ2-7; TRBD2 matches 8 bases. V gave up 0 bases and J gave up 2 bases; unmatched junction bases: 6. CDR1 is MNHEY, CDR2 SVGAGI, per germline. This CDR3 is built from 16 residues. CDR3 sequence reads: CASSYSTGRGAYEQYF. CDR3 nucleotides: TGTGCCAGCAGTTACTCGACCGGGAGGGGGGCCTACGAGCAGTACTTC.